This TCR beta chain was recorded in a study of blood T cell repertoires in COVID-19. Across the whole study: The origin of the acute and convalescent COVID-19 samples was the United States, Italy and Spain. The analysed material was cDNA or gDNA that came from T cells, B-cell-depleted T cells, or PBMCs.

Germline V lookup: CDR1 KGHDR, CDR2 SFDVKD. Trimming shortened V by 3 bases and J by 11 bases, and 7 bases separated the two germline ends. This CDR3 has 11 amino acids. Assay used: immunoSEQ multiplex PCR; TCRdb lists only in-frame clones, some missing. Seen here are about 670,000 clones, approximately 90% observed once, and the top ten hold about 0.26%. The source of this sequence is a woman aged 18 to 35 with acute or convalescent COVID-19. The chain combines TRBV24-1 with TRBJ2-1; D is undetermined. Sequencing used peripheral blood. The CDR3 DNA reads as TGTGCCACCAGTGATCGCTATAAGCAGTTCTTC. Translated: CATSDRYKQFF.